The 13 T cell receptor beta chains below were found in one sample sequenced in a study of blood T cell repertoires in COVID-19. Only in-frame clones appear in the TCRdb table, and some are missing; sequencing was by immunoSEQ multiplex PCR. The sample carries 250,000 or so clones, about 83% recorded once. The sample was peripheral blood. These receptors were collected from a human donor in a cohort sampled during active COVID-19.

The chain links TRBV5-1 to TRBJ2-5; D call uncertain. Trimming stripped 2 bases from V and 2 bases from J, with 4 bases between. The CDR3 consists of 12 residues. Looked up from germline, CDR1 is SGHRS and CDR2 is YFSETQ. For the CDR3, the DNA is TGCGCCAGCAGCTTCCCGCAAGAGACCCAGTACTTC. Translation: CASSFPQETQYF.

This clone has only one observation. The V and J genes are TRBV5-6 and TRBJ1-1; D possibly corresponds to TRBD1 (5 bases). The germline V gene encodes CDR1 SGHDT and CDR2 YYEEEE. Trimming took off 4 bases at V and 4 bases at J, with 14 bases between the two ends. This CDR3 comprises 14 residues. The CDR3 spells CASSPWSGGTEAFF. The CDR3 coding sequence is TGTGCCAGCAGCCCCTGGTCGGGGGGCACTGAAGCTTTCTTT.

This chain connects TRBV6-6 to TRBJ2-7; the match to TRBD1 covers 7 bases. This CDR3 is 14 amino acids long. The germline V gene has CDR1 MNHNY and CDR2 SVGAGI (reference sequence). The ends lost 6 bases at V and 2 bases at J; junction bases unmatched: 7. The CDR3 region is CASRGTAPPYEQYF. CDR3 sequence (DNA): TGTGCCAGCAGGGGGACAGCTCCCCCCTACGAGCAGTACTTC.

This clone appeared a single time. This sequence joins TRBV4-1 and TRBJ2-7; 7 bases match TRBD1. This CDR3 has 16 residues. Trimming removed 2 bases from V and 2 bases from J; junction bases left unmatched: 9. Germline V gene lookup returns CDR1 MGHRA and CDR2 YSYEKL. Here the CDR3 reads CASSQLVAGGAYEQYF. As DNA, the CDR3 is TGCGCCAGCAGCCAACTCGTGGCAGGGGGAGCCTACGAGCAGTACTTC.

V usage is TRBV2 and J usage is TRBJ2-6; maybe TRBD2 (5 bases). Trimming took 3 bases from V and 3 from J, leaving 9 bases between them. The CDR3 contains 15 residues. Germline CDR1 is SNHLY and CDR2 is FYNNEI. CDR3 DNA sequence: TGTGCCAGCAGTGAGACCGGGATTGGGGCCAACGTCCTGACTTTC. It is translated as CASSETGIGANVLTF.

The V and J genes are TRBV6-6 and TRBJ1-5; D remains ambiguous. This CDR3 is built from 16 residues. The germline gives CDR1 MNHNY, CDR2 SVGAGI (reference sequence). The V and J ends lost 0 bases and 0 bases respectively, with 9 bases between them. CDR3 nucleotide sequence: TGTGCCAGCAGTTACTCGAGCCTTTATAGCAATCAGCCCCAGCATTTT. This sequence encodes CASSYSSLYSNQPQHF.

The CDR3 loop reads CASSERSVGRTSSYEQYF. The DNA of the CDR3 is TGTGCCAGCAGTGAAAGGTCGGTTGGACGTACTAGCTCCTACGAGCAGTACTTC. The J gene is TRBJ2-7, the V gene TRBV6-1; maybe TRBD2 (5 bases). The CDR3 consists of 18 residues. The V and J ends lost 2 bases and 0 bases respectively, with 20 bases between them. CDR1 and CDR2 from the germline V gene are MNHNS and SASEGT.

The genes are TRBV7-9 and TRBJ2-6; D is undetermined. From germline, CDR1 is SEHNR and CDR2 FQNEAQ (reference sequence). The CDR3 runs to 17 residues. With 1 base removed from V and 0 bases from J, the gap between germline ends came to 10 bases. The CDR3 reads CASSLELTSSGANVLTF. CDR3 DNA: TGTGCCAGCAGCTTAGAGCTTACTTCCTCTGGGGCCAACGTCCTGACTTTC.

J is TRBJ2-2 and V is TRBV28; TRBD1 might be the D (5 bases). Germline V gives CDR1 MDHEN, CDR2 SYDVKM. CDR3 size: 14 residues. Trimming removed 6 bases at V and 5 bases at J, with 13 bases between. CDR3 region: CASRIAGRTGELFF. The CDR3 nucleotides read TGTGCCAGCAGAATCGCAGGGCGGACCGGGGAGCTGTTTTTT. The entire variable domain, with the rest obtained from reference TRBV28 and TRBJ2-2, is as follows: DVKVTQSSRYLVKRTGEKVFLECVQDMDHENMFWYRQDPGLGLRLIYFSYDVKMKEKGDIPEGYSVSREKKERFSLILESASTNQTSMYLCASRIAGRTGELFFGEGSRLTVL.

This clone was detected only a few times. The genes are TRBV6-5 and TRBJ2-3; 9 nucleotides match TRBD2. Germline V gives CDR1 MNHEY, CDR2 SVGAGI. There are 14 residues in the CDR3. V shed 5 bases, J shed 1 base, and the junction held 1 base outside the gene matches. The CDR3 DNA sequence: TGTGCCAGCAGTCCTAGCGGGGGCACAGATACGCAGTATTTT. Protein sequence: CASSPSGGTDTQYF.

The gene calls are TRBV27 and TRBJ1-5, with 9 bases identical to TRBD1. From germline, CDR1 is MNHEY and CDR2 SMNVEV (reference sequence). After removal of 7 bases from V and 7 bases from J, the junction contained 11 bases not matched to a gene. There are 15 residues in the CDR3. CDR3 sequence: CASKPGQGFRQPQHF. The DNA for the CDR3 is TGTGCCAGCAAACCGGGACAGGGTTTTCGACAGCCCCAGCATTTT.

V is TRBV2 and J is TRBJ1-2, with D perhaps matching TRBD1 (5 bases). The germline gives CDR1 SNHLY, CDR2 FYNNEI. V gave up 2 bases and J gave up 8 bases, with 18 bases separating them. The CDR3 contains 15 residues. CDR3 protein: CASSERNGGGEGYTF. CDR3 nucleotide sequence: TGTGCCAGCAGTGAACGGAACGGGGGGGGAGAAGGCTACACCTTC.

This clone occurred a few times. The chain carries TRBV10-3 and TRBJ1-4, with D possibly being TRBD1 (5 bases). Per germline, CDR1 ENHRY and CDR2 SYGVKD. Trimming left V 10 bases short and J 4 bases short, with 16 bases between. The CDR3 has 14 residues. The CDR3 DNA reads as TGTGCCACCAGGGACGCCAGGGATAATGAAAAACTGTTTTTT. This codes for CATRDARDNEKLFF.